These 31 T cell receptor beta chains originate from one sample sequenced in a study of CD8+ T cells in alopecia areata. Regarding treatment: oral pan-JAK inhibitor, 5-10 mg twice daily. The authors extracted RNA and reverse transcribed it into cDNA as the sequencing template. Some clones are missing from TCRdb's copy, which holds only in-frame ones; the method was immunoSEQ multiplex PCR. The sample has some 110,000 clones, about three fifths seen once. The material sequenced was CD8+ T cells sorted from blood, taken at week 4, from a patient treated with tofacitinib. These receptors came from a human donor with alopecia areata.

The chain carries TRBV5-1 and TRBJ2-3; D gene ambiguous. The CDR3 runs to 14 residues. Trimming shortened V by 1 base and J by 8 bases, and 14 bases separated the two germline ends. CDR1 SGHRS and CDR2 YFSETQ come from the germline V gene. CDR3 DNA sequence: TGCGCCAGCAGCTTGACTGGGGTTGAGCCTACGCAGTATTTT. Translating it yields CASSLTGVEPTQYF.

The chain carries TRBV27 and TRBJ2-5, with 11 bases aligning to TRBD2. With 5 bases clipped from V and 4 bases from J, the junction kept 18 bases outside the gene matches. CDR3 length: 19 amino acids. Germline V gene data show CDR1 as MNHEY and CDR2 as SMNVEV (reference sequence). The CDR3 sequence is CASSLLSASGGTVGETQYF. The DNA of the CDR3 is TGTGCCAGCAGTCTACTTTCGGCTAGCGGGGGGACCGTCGGAGAGACCCAGTACTTC.

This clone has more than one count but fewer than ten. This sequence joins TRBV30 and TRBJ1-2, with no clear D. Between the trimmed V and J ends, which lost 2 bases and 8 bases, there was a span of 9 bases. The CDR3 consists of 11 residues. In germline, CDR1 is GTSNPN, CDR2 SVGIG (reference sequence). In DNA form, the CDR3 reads TGTGCCTGGAGTCAAGGGAACGGCTACACCTTC. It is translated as CAWSQGNGYTF.

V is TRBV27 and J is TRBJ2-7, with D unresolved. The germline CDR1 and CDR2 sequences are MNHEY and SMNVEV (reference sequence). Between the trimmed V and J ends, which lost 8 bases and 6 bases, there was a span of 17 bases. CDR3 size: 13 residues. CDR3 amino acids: CASGRAETVEQYF. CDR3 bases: TGTGCCAGCGGACGGGCCGAGACTGTCGAGCAGTACTTC.

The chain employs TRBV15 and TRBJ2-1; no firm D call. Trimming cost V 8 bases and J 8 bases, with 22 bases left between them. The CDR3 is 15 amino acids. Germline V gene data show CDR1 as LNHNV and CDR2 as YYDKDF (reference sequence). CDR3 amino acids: CATSRRGAPQDEQFF. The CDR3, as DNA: TGTGCCACCTCCCGCCGAGGAGCTCCGCAGGATGAGCAGTTCTTC.

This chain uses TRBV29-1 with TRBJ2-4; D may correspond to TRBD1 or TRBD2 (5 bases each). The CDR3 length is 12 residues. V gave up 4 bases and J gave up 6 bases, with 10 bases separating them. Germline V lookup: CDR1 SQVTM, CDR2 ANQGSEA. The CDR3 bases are TGCAGCGTTGGGGACCAGGGAAACATTCAGTACTTC. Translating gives CSVGDQGNIQYF.

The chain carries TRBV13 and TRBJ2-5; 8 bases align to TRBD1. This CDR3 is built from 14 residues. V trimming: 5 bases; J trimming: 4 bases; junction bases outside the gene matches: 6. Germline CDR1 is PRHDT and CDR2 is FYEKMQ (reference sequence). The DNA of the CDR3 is TGTGCCAGCAGCGCGACAGGGGAGGTAGAGACCCAGTACTTC. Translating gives CASSATGEVETQYF.

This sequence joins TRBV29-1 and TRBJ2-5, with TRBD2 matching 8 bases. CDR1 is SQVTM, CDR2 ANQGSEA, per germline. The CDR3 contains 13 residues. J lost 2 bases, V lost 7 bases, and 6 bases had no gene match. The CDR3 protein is CSARGGRQETQYF. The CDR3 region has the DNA TGCAGCGCCCGGGGGGGGCGGCAAGAGACCCAGTACTTC. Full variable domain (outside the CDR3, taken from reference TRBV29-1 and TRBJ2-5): SAVISQKPSRDICQRGTSLTIQCQVDSQVTMMFWYRQQPGQSLTLIATANQGSEATYESGFVIDKFPISRPNLTFSTLTVSNMSPEDSSIYLCSARGGRQETQYFGPGTRLLVL.

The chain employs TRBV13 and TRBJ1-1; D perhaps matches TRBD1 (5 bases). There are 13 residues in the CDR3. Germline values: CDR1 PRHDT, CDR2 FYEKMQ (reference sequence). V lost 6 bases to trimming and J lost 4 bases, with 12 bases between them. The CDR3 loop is CASRPEGSTEAFF. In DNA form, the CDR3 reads TGTGCCAGCAGACCCGAGGGGTCCACTGAAGCTTTCTTT.

The CDR3 is CAWSPGQGFNEQFF. The DNA of the CDR3 is TGTGCCTGGAGCCCGGGACAGGGGTTTAATGAGCAGTTCTTC. This chain connects TRBV30 to TRBJ2-1; 10 nucleotides agree with TRBD1. Germline CDR1 and CDR2: GTSNPN and SVGIG (reference sequence). V trimming: 3 bases; J trimming: 7 bases; junction bases outside the gene matches: 6. This CDR3 is built from 14 residues.

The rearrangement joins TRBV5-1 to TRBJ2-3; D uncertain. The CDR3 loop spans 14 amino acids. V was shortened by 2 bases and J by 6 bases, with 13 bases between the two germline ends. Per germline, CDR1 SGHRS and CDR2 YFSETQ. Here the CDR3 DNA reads TGCGCCAGCAGCTTCGCCCGCCCCGTTGATACGCAGTATTTT. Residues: CASSFARPVDTQYF.

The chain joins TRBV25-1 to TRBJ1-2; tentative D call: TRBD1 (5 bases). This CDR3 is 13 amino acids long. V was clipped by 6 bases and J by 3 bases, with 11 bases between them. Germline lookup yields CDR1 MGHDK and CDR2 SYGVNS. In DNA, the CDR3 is TGTGCCAGCAGCCCCCAGGGATACTATGGCTACACCTTC. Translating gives CASSPQGYYGYTF.

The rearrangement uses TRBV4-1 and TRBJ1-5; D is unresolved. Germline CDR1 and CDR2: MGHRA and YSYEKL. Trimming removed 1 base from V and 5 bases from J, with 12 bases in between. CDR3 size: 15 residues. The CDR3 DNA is TGCGCCAGCAGCCAAGGGGAGACAATTCATCAGCCCCAGCATTTT. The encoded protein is CASSQGETIHQPQHF.

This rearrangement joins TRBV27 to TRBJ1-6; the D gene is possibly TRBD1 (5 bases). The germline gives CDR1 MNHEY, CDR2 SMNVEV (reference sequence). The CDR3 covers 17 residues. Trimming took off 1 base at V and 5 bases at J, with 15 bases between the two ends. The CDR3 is CASSLLVATGDNSPLHF. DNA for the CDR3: TGTGCCAGCAGTTTATTAGTGGCCACAGGCGATAATTCACCCCTCCACTTT.

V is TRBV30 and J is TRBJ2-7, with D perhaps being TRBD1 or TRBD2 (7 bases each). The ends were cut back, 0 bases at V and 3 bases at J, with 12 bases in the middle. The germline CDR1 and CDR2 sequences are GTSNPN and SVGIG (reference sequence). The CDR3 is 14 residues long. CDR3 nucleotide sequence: TGTGCCTGGAGTGTAGCAGGGGGGGGCTACGAGCAGTACTTC. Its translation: CAWSVAGGGYEQYF.

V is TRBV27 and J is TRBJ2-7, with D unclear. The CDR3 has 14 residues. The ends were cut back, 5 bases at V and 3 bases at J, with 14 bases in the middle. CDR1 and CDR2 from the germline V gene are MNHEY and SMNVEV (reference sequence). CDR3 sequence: CASSVHSSFYEQYF. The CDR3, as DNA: TGTGCCAGCAGTGTTCACAGTAGTTTCTACGAGCAGTACTTC.

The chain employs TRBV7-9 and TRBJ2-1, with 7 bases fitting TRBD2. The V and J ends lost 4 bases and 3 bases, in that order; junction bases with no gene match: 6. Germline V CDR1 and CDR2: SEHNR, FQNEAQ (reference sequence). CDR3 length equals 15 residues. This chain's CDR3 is CASSSNWGGYNEQFF. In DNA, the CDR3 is TGTGCCAGCAGCTCCAATTGGGGGGGCTACAATGAGCAGTTCTTC.

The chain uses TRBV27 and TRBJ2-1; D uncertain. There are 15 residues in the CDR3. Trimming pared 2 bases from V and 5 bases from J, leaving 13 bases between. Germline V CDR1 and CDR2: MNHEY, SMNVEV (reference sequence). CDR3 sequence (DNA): TGTGCCAGCAGTTTACCGCCCCCCCACAACAATGAGCAGTTCTTC. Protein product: CASSLPPPHNNEQFF.

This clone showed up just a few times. As DNA, the CDR3 is TGCGCCAGCAGCCAGTACTTCATCGCAGGACTGAACTATGGCTACACCTTC. Protein: CASSQYFIAGLNYGYTF. This sequence joins TRBV4-1 and TRBJ1-2; D not resolved. V was shortened by 3 bases and J by 2 bases, with 19 bases between the two germline ends. Per the germline V gene, CDR1 is MGHRA and CDR2 is YSYEKL. The CDR3 is 17 residues long.

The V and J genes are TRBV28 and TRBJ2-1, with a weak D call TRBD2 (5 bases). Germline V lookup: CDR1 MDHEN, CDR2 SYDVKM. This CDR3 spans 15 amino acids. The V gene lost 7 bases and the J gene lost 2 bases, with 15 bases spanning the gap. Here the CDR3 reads CASNPPAEAYNEQFF. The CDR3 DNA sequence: TGTGCCAGCAACCCTCCAGCGGAAGCCTACAATGAGCAGTTCTTC. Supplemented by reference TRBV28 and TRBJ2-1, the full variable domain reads DVKVTQSSRYLVKRTGEKVFLECVQDMDHENMFWYRQDPGLGLRLIYFSYDVKMKEKGDIPEGYSVSREKKERFSLILESASTNQTSMYLCASNPPAEAYNEQFFGPGTRLTVL.

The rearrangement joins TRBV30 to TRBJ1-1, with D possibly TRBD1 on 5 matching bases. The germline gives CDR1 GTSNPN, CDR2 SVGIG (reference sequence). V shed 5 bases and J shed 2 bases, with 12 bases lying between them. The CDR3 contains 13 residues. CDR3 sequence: CAWGTGLNTEAFF. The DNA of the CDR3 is TGTGCCTGGGGGACCGGTTTAAACACTGAAGCTTTCTTT.

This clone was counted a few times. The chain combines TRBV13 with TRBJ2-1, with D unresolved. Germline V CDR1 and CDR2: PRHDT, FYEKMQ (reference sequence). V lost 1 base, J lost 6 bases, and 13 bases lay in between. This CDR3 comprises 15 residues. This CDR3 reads CASSLAPSMGNEQFF. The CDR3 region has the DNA TGTGCCAGCAGCTTAGCGCCTAGTATGGGCAATGAGCAGTTCTTC.

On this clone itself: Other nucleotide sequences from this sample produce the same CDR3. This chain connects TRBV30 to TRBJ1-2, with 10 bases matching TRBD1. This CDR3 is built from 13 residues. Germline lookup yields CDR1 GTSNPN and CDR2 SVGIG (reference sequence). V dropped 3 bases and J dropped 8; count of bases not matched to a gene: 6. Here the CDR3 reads CAWSPGTGVGYTF. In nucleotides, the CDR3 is TGTGCCTGGAGCCCCGGGACAGGGGTGGGCTACACCTTC.

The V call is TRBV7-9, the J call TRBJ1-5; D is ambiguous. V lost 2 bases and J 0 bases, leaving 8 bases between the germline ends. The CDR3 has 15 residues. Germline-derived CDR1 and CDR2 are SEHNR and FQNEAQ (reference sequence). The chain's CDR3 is CASSLYDDSNQPQHF. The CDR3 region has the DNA TGTGCCAGCAGCTTATACGATGATAGCAATCAGCCCCAGCATTTT.

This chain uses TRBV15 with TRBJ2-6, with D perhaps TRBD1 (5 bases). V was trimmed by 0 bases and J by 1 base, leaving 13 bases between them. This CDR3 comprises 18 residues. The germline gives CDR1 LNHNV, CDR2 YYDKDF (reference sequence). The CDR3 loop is CATSRDPPTVSGANVLTF. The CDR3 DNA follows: TGTGCCACCAGCAGAGATCCCCCGACAGTTTCTGGGGCCAACGTCCTGACTTTC.

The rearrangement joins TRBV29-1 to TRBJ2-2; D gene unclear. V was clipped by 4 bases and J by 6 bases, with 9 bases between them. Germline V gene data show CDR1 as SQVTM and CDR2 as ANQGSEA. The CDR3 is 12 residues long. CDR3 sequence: CSVGREAGELFF. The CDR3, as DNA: TGCAGCGTTGGGCGAGAGGCCGGGGAGCTGTTTTTT.

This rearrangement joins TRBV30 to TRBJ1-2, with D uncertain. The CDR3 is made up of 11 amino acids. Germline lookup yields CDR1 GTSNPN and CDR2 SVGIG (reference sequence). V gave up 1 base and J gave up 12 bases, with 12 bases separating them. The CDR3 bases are TGTGCCTGGAGTGACGGTTCTCGGCACACCTTC. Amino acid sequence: CAWSDGSRHTF.

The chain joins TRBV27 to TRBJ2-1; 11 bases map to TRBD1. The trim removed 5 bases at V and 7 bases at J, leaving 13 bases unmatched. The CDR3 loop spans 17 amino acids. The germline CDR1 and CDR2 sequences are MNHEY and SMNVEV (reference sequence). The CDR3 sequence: CASSKWFGQGAGNEQFF. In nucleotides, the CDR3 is TGTGCCAGCAGTAAGTGGTTTGGACAGGGGGCCGGGAATGAGCAGTTCTTC.

The CDR3 nucleotides read TGTGCCAGCAAGACCGGGGGTCAGCCCCAGCATTTT. Amino acid sequence: CASKTGGQPQHF. This chain links TRBV27 with TRBJ1-5, with D possibly matching TRBD1 (5 bases). The CDR3 is 12 residues long. The V gene's germline CDR1 is MNHEY and CDR2 SMNVEV (reference sequence). Trimming pared 7 bases from V and 6 bases from J, leaving 10 bases between.

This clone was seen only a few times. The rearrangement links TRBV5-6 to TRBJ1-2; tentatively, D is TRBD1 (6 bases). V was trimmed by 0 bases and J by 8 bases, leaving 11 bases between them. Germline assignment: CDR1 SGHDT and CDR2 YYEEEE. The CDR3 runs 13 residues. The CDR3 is CASSLEVGGGYTF. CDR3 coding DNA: TGTGCCAGCAGCTTGGAGGTGGGGGGCGGCTACACCTTC.

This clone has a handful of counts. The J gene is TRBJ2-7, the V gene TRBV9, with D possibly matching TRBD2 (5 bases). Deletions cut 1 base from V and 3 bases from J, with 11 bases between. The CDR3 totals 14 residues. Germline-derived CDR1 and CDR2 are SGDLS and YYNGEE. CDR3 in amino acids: CASSVSRGFYEQYF. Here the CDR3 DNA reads TGTGCCAGCAGCGTATCTCGAGGGTTCTACGAGCAGTACTTC.